This TCR beta chain stems from a study of cytomegalovirus exposure and HLA in healthy donors. It was with 60 Vbeta and 13 Jbeta primers that the PCR ran. Libraries were prepared by immunoSEQ multiplex PCR; TCRdb keeps only in-frame clonotypes and omits some of them. Counted here are about 170,000 clones, roughly 80% occurring once; the ten biggest clones make up 2.3%. The sequencing sample was made of PBMCs. The TCR was taken from a male donor in good health and CMV-seronegative.

The CDR3 sequence: CASRVPGQGVETQYF. The DNA of the CDR3 is TGTGCCAGCAGGGTCCCGGGACAGGGGGTCGAGACCCAGTACTTC. V and J are TRBV6-1 and TRBJ2-5; 11 nucleotides match TRBD1. In germline, CDR1 is MNHNS, CDR2 SASEGT. This CDR3 region has 15 residues. V shed 6 bases and J 5 bases; nucleotides not matched to a gene: 8.